Below, one TCR beta chain is given with its context. The V end lost 1 base, the J end lost 0 bases, and 25 bases lay between the germline ends. Germline V gene data show CDR1 as LGHDT and CDR2 as YNNKEL (reference sequence). The CDR3 runs to 20 residues. Participant reports of clinical history set cohort assignment. For recovered donors of Cohort 3, there were two negative PCRs, clearance, or symptom resolution. This sample stems from a study of blood T cell repertoires in COVID-19. TCRdb's copy holds only in-frame clones and misses some; the assay was immunoSEQ multiplex PCR. The repertoire has hundreds of thousands of clones, 80% to 90% of them found once; the top ten carry about 10%.

The receptor was isolated from a woman between 50 and 59 years old who had recovered from COVID-19. Sequencing was performed on PBMCs or T cells enriched from blood (not recorded which). The chain couples TRBV3-1 (or the pseudogene TRBV3-2) to TRBJ2-7, with a possible D match to TRBD2 (7 bases). CDR3 amino acids: CASSQGFWSGGNKGSYEQYF. The CDR3, as DNA: TGTGCCAGCAGCCAAGGGTTCTGGTCGGGGGGCAATAAAGGCTCCTACGAGCAGTACTTC.